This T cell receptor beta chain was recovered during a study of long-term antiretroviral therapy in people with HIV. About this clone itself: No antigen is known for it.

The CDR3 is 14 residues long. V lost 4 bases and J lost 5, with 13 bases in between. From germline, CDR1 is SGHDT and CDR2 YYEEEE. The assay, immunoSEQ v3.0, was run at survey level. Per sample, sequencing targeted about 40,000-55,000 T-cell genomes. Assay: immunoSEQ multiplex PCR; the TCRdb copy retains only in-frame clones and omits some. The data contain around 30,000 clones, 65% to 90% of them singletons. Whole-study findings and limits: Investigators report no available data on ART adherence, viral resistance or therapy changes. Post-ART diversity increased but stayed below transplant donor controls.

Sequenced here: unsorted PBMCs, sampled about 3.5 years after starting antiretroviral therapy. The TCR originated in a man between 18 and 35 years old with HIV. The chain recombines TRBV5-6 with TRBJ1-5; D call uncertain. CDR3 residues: CASSSMEGYQPQHF. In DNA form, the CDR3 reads TGTGCCAGCAGCAGCATGGAAGGGTATCAGCCCCAGCATTTT.